The sequence of this T cell receptor beta chain was determined in a study of T cells in women clearing cervical HPV infection (dated by TCRdb to 2017 to 2018). Some background on the complete study: The cases were about two dozen women with histologically confirmed HPV16-related CIN3 or worse, and 2 of those women had invasive cancers. In the parent cohort, some 10,000 women aged 18 or older were enrolled in Guanacaste, Costa Rica, during about 1992 to 1994 and were followed for six to seven years. This exploratory proof-of-principle case-control study, nested within the Guanacaste HPV Natural History Study in Costa Rica, compared TCR repertoires among women with different cervical HPV16 outcomes. The controls were some 23 women whose single incident HPV16 infection cleared within 12 months with no development of precancer or cancer. For cases, the median interval between lesion detection and blood sampling was around 150 days, with an interquartile range of roughly 80 to 200 days. Cases were matched to controls by age within five years and by the year the sample was collected. Case blood was taken at the visit when the lesion was first identified, whereas control blood was taken when infection was no longer detected. Quality controls consisted of five blinded duplicates per group, for a total of roughly 60 samples made up of about 50 participants and around ten replicates. HLA typing was available for only a few women, so HLA type could not be excluded as a confounder. A median age of almost 35 years was observed in cases versus more than 37 in controls, and no significant differences in baseline characteristics were found.

Every participant had a single incident cervical HPV16 infection, and prevalent HPV16 infections were excluded. Cervical HPV DNA was detected by MY09/MY11 PCR, and genotyping was performed by dot-blot hybridization. More than 14 mL of heparinized blood were centrifuged, and the buffy coat was split into aliquots, frozen at -30 degrees C, and then kept at -80 degrees C. Genomic DNA was extracted from buffy coat specimens using QIAGEN kits. Trimming at the junction amounts to 1 base on V and 7 bases on J, and the germline ends lie 13 bases apart. Taken from the germline V gene (reference sequence), the CDR1 and CDR2 loops are SEHNR and FQNEAQ. Counted from cysteine to phenylalanine, this CDR3 has 14 amino acids. The DNA shown is the part of the CDR3 that was read: 33 bases, in frame from base 1. Turning to this clone: The antigen it binds to is not known. From the germline J gene comes the end of the CDR3, since the read stops 3 residues before it.

Broad study findings and their caveats: Whether associations preceded infection or resulted from infection could not be shown with the cross-sectional design, and effector/memory subsets and HPV-specific T cells were not isolated. T-cell numbers per sample were unknown, so richness differences could reflect varying T-cell content rather than repertoire biology. Across sequencing depths, CIN3+ cases showed significantly higher TCR repertoire richness than controls, but evenness did not differ between the groups. Cases were distinguished from controls with an estimated AUC of approximately 0.8 by random forest classifiers combining richness and V gene abundances. TRBV6-7 relative abundance was lower in cases than in controls (0.11% versus 0.16%; Bonferroni P = 0.0008).

Using the immunoSEQ assay, multiplex PCR amplified TCR beta CDR3 regions from an average of approximately 1,200 ng of genomic DNA per sample. Primer bias was corrected in the assay by using a complete synthetic TCR repertoire to establish an amplification baseline. The amplicons were sequenced using the Illumina platform. The published analysis was carried out like this. Sequences were error-corrected by clustering with frequency ratios and a modified nearest-neighbor algorithm and were then analyzed in the immunoSEQ Analyzer with IMGT gene definitions. At each rarefaction depth, TCR richness and evenness were averaged across 20 rarefaction repeats, and any sample with fewer sequences than the depth was left out. Wilcoxon rank sum tests with FDR correction were used to compare V, D and J gene relative abundances between the groups. Blinded duplicates gave an intraclass correlation of around 96% for TCR richness and an average of about 76% across some 62 gene segments. TCRdb carries this immuneACCESS record with in-frame sequences only. Its versions omit some clonotypes, under half of them owing to an unresolved V gene in the studies checked, with the rest unexplained. V and J calls and clone size are as listed in that table; D and trimming were resolved from the DNA. The data table for this sample lists roughly 40,000 clones. Clones ranked in the top ten supply roughly 1.2% of the sample.

Sequencing input: blood buffy coat. The chain links TRBV7-9 with TRBJ1-2, and possibly TRBD1, on 5 matching bases. The sequence was collected from a woman aged 18-69 years with a cervical HPV16 infection that either progressed to CIN3+ or cleared (not recorded which). Incomplete CDR3 DNA: TGTGCCAGCAGCTTAGAGGCAGGGATTGCTGGC. This yields the protein CASSLEAGIAG. The CDR3 in its entirety is CASSLEAGIAGYTF.